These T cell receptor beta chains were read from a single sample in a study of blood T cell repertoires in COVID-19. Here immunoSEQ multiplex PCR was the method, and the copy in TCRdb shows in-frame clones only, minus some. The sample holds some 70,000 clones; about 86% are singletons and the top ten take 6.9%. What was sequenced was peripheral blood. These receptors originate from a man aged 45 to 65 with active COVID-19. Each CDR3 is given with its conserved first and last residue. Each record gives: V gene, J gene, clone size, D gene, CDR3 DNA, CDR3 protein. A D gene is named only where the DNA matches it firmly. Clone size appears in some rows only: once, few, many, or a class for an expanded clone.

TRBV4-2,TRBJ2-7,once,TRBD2,TGTGCCAGCAGCCTTGCGGGGGGGCCCTCCTACGAGCAGTACTTC,CASSLAGGPSYEQYF
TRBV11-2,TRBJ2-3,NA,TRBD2,TGTGCCAGCAGCCTCATCGGGACTAGCCGCACAGATACGCAGTATTTT,CASSLIGTSRTDTQYF
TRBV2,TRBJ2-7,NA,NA,TGTGCCAGCAGTGTTCAGGGATCCCACGAGCAGTACTTC,CASSVQGSHEQYF
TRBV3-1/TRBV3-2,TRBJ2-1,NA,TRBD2,TGTGCCAGCAGCCAGGCGGGGGGGAACAATGAGCAGTTCTTC,CASSQAGGNNEQFF
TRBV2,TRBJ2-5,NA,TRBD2,TGTGCCAGCAGTGAAGCGCCCGGGGGGGAGACCCAGTACTTC,CASSEAPGGETQYF
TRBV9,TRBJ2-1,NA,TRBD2,TGTGCCAGCAGCGTCACTAGCGGGGGACCAGGCAATGAGCAGTTCTTC,CASSVTSGGPGNEQFF
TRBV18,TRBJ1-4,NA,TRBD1,TGTGCCAGCTCACCACGACAGGGGCGGGATGAAAAACTGTTTTTT,CASSPRQGRDEKLFF
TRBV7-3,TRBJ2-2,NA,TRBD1,TGTGCCAGCAGCTTTGCCGGGACAGAGAACACCGGGGAGCTGTTTTTT,CASSFAGTENTGELFF
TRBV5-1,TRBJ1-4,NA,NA,TGCGCCAGCCGCCTGGGGACATCTGAAAAACTGTTTTTT,CASRLGTSEKLFF
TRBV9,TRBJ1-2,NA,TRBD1,TGTGCCAGCAGCGCCCAAACAGGGGGGATCGGCTACACCTTC,CASSAQTGGIGYTF
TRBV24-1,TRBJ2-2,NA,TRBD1,TGTGCCACCAGTGATTCCGGGACAGAGAACACCGGGGAGCTGTTTTTT,CATSDSGTENTGELFF
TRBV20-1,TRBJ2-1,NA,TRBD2,TGCAGTGCTAGTGCCCTAGCGGGGGGTTACAATGAGCAGTTCTTC,CSASALAGGYNEQFF
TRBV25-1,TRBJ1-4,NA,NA,TGTGCCAGCACAGGAAGGATTAATGAAAAACTGTTTTTT,CASTGRINEKLFF
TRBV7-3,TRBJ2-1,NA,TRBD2,TGTGCCAGCAGCTTAACTAGCGGGGGGACCCATGAGCAGTTCTTC,CASSLTSGGTHEQFF
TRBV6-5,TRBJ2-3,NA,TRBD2,TGTGCCAGCCTACTACAGCGGGGGCGCACAGATACGCAGTATTTT,CASLLQRGRTDTQYF
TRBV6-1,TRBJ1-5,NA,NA,TGTGCCAGCAGTGAAAATCAACGGACAGCGGTCAATCAGCCCCAGCATTTT,CASSENQRTAVNQPQHF
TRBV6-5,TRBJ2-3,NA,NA,TGTGCCAGCAGAGCTTCCATCTCGGATACGCAGTATTTT,CASRASISDTQYF
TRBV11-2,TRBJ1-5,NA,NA,TGTGCCAGCAGCTTAGGGTTCGGTAGCAATCAGCCCCAGCATTTT,CASSLGFGSNQPQHF
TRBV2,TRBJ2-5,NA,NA,TGTGCCAGCTCCGGCGGCGGGGAGGAGACCCAGTACTTC,CASSGGGEETQYF
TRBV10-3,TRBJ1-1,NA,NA,TGTGCCATCACCTCGACCCTGGGGTGGACAGTCTTTGGAATGAACACTGAAGCTTTCTTT,CAITSTLGWTVFGMNTEAFF
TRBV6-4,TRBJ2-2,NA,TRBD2,TGTGCCAGCAGTGAAAGCGGGCTAGCGGGTAACACCGGGGAGCTGTTTTTT,CASSESGLAGNTGELFF
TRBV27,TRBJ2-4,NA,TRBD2,TGTGCCAGCAGCCCGCCCCTTCGAGCGGGGGACATCAAAAACATTCAGTACTTC,CASSPPLRAGDIKNIQYF
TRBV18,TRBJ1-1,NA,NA,TGTGCCAGCTCACCTGGGCAGAACACTGAAGCTTTCTTT,CASSPGQNTEAFF
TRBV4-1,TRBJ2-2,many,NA,TGCGCCAGCAGCCAAGGACAAAACACCGGGGAGCTGTTTTTT,CASSQGQNTGELFF
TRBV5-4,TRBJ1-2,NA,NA,TGTGCCAGCAGCCTACACCCAGGGAAGAGCTATGGCTACACCTTC,CASSLHPGKSYGYTF
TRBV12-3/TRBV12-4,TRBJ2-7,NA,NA,TGTGCCAGCAGTTTCTTGCAGGGGCACGAGCAGTACTTC,CASSFLQGHEQYF
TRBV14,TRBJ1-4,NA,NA,TGTGCCAGCAGCCTCATCCGGACAGAAAAACTGTTTTTT,CASSLIRTEKLFF
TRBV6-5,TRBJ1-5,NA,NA,TGTGCCAGCAGACTTGATAGCAATCAGCCCCAGCATTTT,CASRLDSNQPQHF